These T cell receptor beta chains were read from a single sample in a study of T cells in Graves' hyperthyroidism and ophthalmopathy. TCRdb re-called the multiplex PCR reads through MiXCR, storing one row per CDR3 protein. The sample holds around 700,000 distinct CDR3 sequences; approximately 40% are singletons and the top ten take more than 25%. The sequenced material came from blood. The receptor source for this set is a woman aged 40 to 49 with Graves' hyperthyroidism. Each CDR3 is given with its conserved first and last residue. Each record gives: V gene, J gene, clone size, D gene, CDR3 DNA, CDR3 protein. The D gene is left open where the match is weak. For some rows the clone size is stated as once, few or many, or as a class when expanded; others skip it.

>TRBV19|TRBJ2-7|NA|TRBD1
TGTGCCAGTAGTATGGCAGGGGGCGGCGAGCAGTACTTC
CASSMAGGGEQYF
>TRBV2|TRBJ1-2|many|TRBD1
TGTGCCAGCAAGGATGCGATAGGGGGCAGGGGCGACCGGGGCCATGGCTACACCTTC
CASKDAIGGRGDRGHGYTF
>TRBV19|TRBJ1-1|NA|NA
TGTGCCAGTAGTATAGTGTGGAATAGAAACAAACATAGGAACACTGAAGCTTTCTTT
CASSIVWNRNKHRNTEAFF
>TRBV29-1|TRBJ2-7|NA|NA
TGCAGCGTTTCCACGCGACTAGACGGCTACGAGCAGTACTTC
CSVSTRLDGYEQYF
>TRBV19|TRBJ1-5|many|NA
TGTGCCAGTAGAAATGGTGCGACTAGCAATCAGCCCCAGCATTTT
CASRNGATSNQPQHF
>TRBV4-3|TRBJ2-7|NA|NA
TGCGCCAGCAGCCAAGATGGGGGGGGCAGCGGCGAGCAGTACTTC
CASSQDGGGSGEQYF
>TRBV7-9|TRBJ2-2|many|NA
TGTGCCAGCAGCGTAACTACTGGGGAGCTGTTTTTT
CASSVTTGELFF
>TRBV10-1|TRBJ2-7|NA|TRBD1
TGCGCCAGCAGTGACCCATCCGGGACAGGATCCTACGAGCAGTACTTC
CASSDPSGTGSYEQYF
>TRBV19|TRBJ1-1|many|NA
TGTGCCAGTAGTATCGGGCAGGGTTCTACTGAAGCTTTCTTT
CASSIGQGSTEAFF
>TRBV10-3|TRBJ1-2|many|NA
TGTGCCATCAGTGAGTCCAGACAAAATAACTATGGCTACACCTTC
CAISESRQNNYGYTF
>TRBV20-1|TRBJ1-4|few|NA
TGCAGTGCTACCCGAGGGCTTAATGAAAAACTGTTTTTT
CSATRGLNEKLFF
>TRBV24-1|TRBJ1-2|few|TRBD1
TGTGCCACCAGCGCCGACAGGGGAGGATATGGCTACACCTTC
CATSADRGGYGYTF
>TRBV7-6|TRBJ1-1|NA|NA
TGTGCCAGCAGCCAAGTTGTCGCAGCTGGAGCTTTCTTT
CASSQVVAAGAFF
>TRBV7-9|TRBJ2-2|NA|NA
TGTGCCAGCAAGGGCGCCAGGGAGAACACCGGGGAGCTGTTTTTT
CASKGARENTGELFF
>TRBV12-3/TRBV12-4|TRBJ2-3|NA|NA
TGTGCCAGCAGTTTGGGCGGAGTGACAGATACGCAGTATTTT
CASSLGGVTDTQYF
>TRBV5-6|TRBJ1-6|NA|NA
TGTGCCAGCAGCCTAGGACAAGCTTCACCCCTCCACTTT
CASSLGQASPLHF
>TRBV4-1|TRBJ1-1|NA|TRBD1
TGCGCCAGCAGCCCCCTCCCGGGACAGGTGAACACTGAAGCTTTCTTT
CASSPLPGQVNTEAFF
>TRBV7-3|TRBJ2-5|many|NA
TGTGCCAGCAGCTTAATGCAGGGGGAGACCCAGTACTTC
CASSLMQGETQYF
>TRBV20-1|TRBJ1-4|NA|NA
TGCAGTGCTTCAAGGCCAGAGGATGAAAAACTGTTTTTT
CSASRPEDEKLFF
>TRBV20-1|TRBJ2-2|NA|TRBD2
TGCAGTGCTAGACTCACACTAGCGGCGAACACCGGGGAGCTGTTTTTT
CSARLTLAANTGELFF
>TRBV29-1|TRBJ1-5|many|NA
TGCAGCGTTACTACCGGGACGGCTATAGATCAGCCCCAGCATTTT
CSVTTGTAIDQPQHF
>TRBV11-2|TRBJ2-7|NA|NA
TGTGCCAACAGCTTATCGTGGCGAGCTTCCTACGAGCAGTACTTC
CANSLSWRASYEQYF
>TRBV7-9|TRBJ2-5|many|TRBD2
TGTGCCAGCAGCTATAGCGGGGGGGCCACCGAGACCCAGTACTTC
CASSYSGGATETQYF
>TRBV25-1|TRBJ1-4|many|TRBD1
TGTGCCAGCAGCTACAGGGGAGGTGGAGAAAAACTGTTTTTT
CASSYRGGGEKLFF
>TRBV7-2|TRBJ1-1|few|NA
TGTGCCAGCAGTCGTTTTTTAACAGGGCGTGATGAAGCTTTCTTT
CASSRFLTGRDEAFF
>TRBV10-3|TRBJ1-6|NA|NA
TGTGCCATCAGCACCGGGACTAGCGGGAATTCACCCCTCCACTTT
CAISTGTSGNSPLHF
>TRBV7-2|TRBJ1-2|NA|NA
TGTGCCAGCAGCCTACAGACAGCCCGCTATGGCTACACCTTC
CASSLQTARYGYTF
>TRBV6-5|TRBJ1-2|many|NA
TGTGCCAGCAGTCCTACCACAGGGTCTGGCTACACCTTC
CASSPTTGSGYTF
>TRBV10-3|TRBJ2-2|NA|TRBD1
TGTGCCAGCAGCGGGGACAGGGAATATTCGTCCGGGGAGCTGTTTTTT
CASSGDREYSSGELFF